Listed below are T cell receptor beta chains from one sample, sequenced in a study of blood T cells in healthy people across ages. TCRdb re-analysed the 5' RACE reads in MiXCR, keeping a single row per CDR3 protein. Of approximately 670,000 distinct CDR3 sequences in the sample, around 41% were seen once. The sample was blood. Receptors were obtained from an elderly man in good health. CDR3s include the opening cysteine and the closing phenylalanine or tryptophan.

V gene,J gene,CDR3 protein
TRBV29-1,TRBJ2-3,CSVESGITDTQYF
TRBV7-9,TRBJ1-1,CASTVSTEAFF
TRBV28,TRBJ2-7,CASSLPTPEQYF
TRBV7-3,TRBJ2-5,CASSLVPTGEETQYF
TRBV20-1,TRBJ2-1,CSAPPWDGYNEQFF
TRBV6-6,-,CASSYSGGGEQYF
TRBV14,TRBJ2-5,CASSQARQQETQYF
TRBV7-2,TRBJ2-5,CASSLTGQGRKETQYF
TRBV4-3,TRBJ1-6,CASSQGEGSPLHF
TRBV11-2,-,CASSRGLAGPQETQYF
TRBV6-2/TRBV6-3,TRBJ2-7,CASSYRAPYEQYF
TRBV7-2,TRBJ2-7,CASSLVASGSYNEQYF
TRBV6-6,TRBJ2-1,CASCLAGAIGEQFF
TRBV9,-,CARRGQQASGVDEQYF
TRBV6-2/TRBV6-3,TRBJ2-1,CASSPVGVEQFF
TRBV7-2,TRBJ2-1,CASSQRTGLGNEQFF
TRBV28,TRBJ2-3,CASLAGGADTQYF
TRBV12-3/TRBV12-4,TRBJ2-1,CASSLLAGIYNEQFF
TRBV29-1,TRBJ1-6,CSVEVPGSFALHF
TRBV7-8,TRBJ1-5,CASSSTMTGTTQPQHF
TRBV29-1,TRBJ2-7,CSVEEGKGYEQYF
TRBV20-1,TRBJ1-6,CSARMGSSYNSPLHF
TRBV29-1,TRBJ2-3,CSVLDSTDTQYF
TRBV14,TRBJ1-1,CASSRGLGVDTEAFF
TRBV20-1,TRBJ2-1,CSARAPSGGNNEQFF
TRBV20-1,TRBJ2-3,CSARDECPDTQYF
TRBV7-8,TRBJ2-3,CASSLVAPLRTDTQYF
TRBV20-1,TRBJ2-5,CSARDRGVTETQYF
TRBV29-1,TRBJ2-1,CSVDSLQGSSYNEQFF
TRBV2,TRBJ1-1,CASSIYRVGEAFF
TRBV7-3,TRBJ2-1,CASSESGTNYNEQFF
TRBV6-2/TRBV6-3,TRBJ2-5,CASSWRSGAEETQYF
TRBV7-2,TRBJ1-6,CASSFFTYNSPLHF
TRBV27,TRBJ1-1,CASSSGRGPGTEAFF
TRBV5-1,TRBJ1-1,CASSLDSQNTEAFF
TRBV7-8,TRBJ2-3,CASSLPSGATDTQYF
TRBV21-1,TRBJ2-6,CASSPRPGTRYSGANVLTF
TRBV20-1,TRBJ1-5,CSARDLGGGYNQPQHF
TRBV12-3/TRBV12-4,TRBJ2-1,CASSTNRPPQNEQFF
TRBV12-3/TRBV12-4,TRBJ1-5,CASSPGQLRANQPQHF
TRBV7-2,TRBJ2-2,CASSSTGTPNTGELFF
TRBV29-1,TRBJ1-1,CSVEQVEAFF
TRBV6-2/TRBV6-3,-,CASSYKAGGNLYNEQYF
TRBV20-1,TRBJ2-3,CSARGSGGANTQYF
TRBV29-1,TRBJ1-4,CSVLLEKLFF
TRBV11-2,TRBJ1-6,CASSSRTGRAPLHF
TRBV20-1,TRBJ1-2,CSASGSSYGYTF
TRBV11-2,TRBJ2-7,CASSLDAGIYEQYF
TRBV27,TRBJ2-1,CASSFMAPFEDNEQFF
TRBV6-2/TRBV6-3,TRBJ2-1,CACRKRQGQNEQFF
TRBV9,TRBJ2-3,CASSVPLTGSTDTQYF
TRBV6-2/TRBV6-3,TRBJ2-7,CASNLAGAGEQYF
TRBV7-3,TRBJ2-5,CASSLTGASVEETQYF
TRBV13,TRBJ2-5,CASRLAGRLLQETQYF
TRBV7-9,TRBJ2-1,CASSLAQLAGYNEQFF
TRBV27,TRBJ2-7,CASSSKEGAIYEQYF
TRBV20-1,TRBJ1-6,CSARDQNRVNSPLHF